A selection of T cell receptor beta chains follows, all from one sample in a study of blood T cells in healthy people across ages. MiXCR was run by TCRdb on the 5' RACE reads, yielding one entry per CDR3 protein. The sample holds approximately 1,000,000 distinct CDR3 sequences, less than 50% seen once. The specimen sequenced was blood. These receptors originate from a woman between 55 and 75 years old in good health. CDR3s include the opening cysteine and the closing phenylalanine or tryptophan. The order of the fields is clone size, V gene, J gene, D gene, CDR3 DNA, CDR3 protein. D genes are given only for firm matches. The listing skips clone size in some rows; elsewhere it reads once, few, many or a size class.

few,TRBV6-5,TRBJ2-1,TRBD2,TGTGCCAGCACCGCCGGGACTAGCGGAGTCAATGAGCAGTTCTTC,CASTAGTSGVNEQFF
many,TRBV7-2,TRBJ2-3,.,TGTGCCAGCAGCTTCGGACGTACAGATACGCAGTATTTT,CASSFGRTDTQYF
many,TRBV4-1,TRBJ2-7,.,TGCGCCAGCAGCCCTCTAACTCGCGGGGAGCGCAACGAGCAGTACTTC,CASSPLTRGERNEQYF
.,TRBV25-1,TRBJ2-6,.,TGTGCCAGCAAGGGTAGGGGGGTCGGCTCTGGGACCAACGTCCTGACTTTC,CASKGRGVGSGTNVLTF
few,TRBV20-1,TRBJ1-1,.,TGCAGTGCTAGAGAATGGGATATTGAAGCTTTCTTT,CSAREWDIEAFF
.,TRBV5-1,TRBJ1-4,.,TGCGCCAGCAGCCCTCGACTCCCTCATGAAAAACTGTTTTTT,CASSPRLPHEKLFF
few,TRBV20-1,TRBJ2-7,.,TGCAGTGGTACAGACTCTTCCTACGAGCAGTACTTC,CSGTDSSYEQYF
few,TRBV29-1,TRBJ2-7,.,TGCAGCGTTGACCCAGGCCCGCCCTACGAGCAGTACTTC,CSVDPGPPYEQYF
.,TRBV20-1,TRBJ1-5,.,TGCAGTGCTAGAGATCTTTGGCGGCAGGGTTTCAATCAGCCCCAGCATTTT,CSARDLWRQGFNQPQHF
.,TRBV6-1,TRBJ2-1,.,TGTGCCAGCAGCCCGACAGAAGTTCGCGATGAGCAGTTCTTC,CASSPTEVRDEQFF
.,TRBV20-1,TRBJ2-1,TRBD2,TGCAGTGCTAGCGCCGGGAGGGACGACAATGAGCAGTTCTTC,CSASAGRDDNEQFF
.,TRBV20-1,TRBJ2-7,.,TGCAGTGCTCGGGACCTCCCCTACGAGCAGTACTTC,CSARDLPYEQYF
.,TRBV12-3/TRBV12-4,TRBJ2-1,.,TGTGCCAGCAGTTTAGGTAGCCGACACAATGAGCAGTTCTTC,CASSLGSRHNEQFF
.,TRBV6-5,TRBJ2-5,TRBD2,TGTGCCAGCAGTTACTCGACTCTAGCGGGAGTAGAGACCCAGTACTTC,CASSYSTLAGVETQYF
.,TRBV4-2,TRBJ2-1,.,TGTGCCAGCAGCCCCTGGGAGAGCTTGGGGAATGAGCAGTTCTTC,CASSPWESLGNEQFF
few,TRBV29-1,TRBJ2-5,TRBD2,TGCAGCGTTGCTCCAGCGGGAGGGGGAGAGACCCAGTACTTC,CSVAPAGGGETQYF
.,TRBV7-6,TRBJ2-7,.,TGTGCCAGCAGCGCCGGCGAGACCTACGAGCAGTACTTC,CASSAGETYEQYF
.,TRBV6-6,TRBJ1-1,.,TGTGCCAGCATAGGATCGGGAGAAAACACTGAAGCTTTCTTT,CASIGSGENTEAFF
few,TRBV27,TRBJ1-6,.,TGTGCCAGCAGGGGCTCCTATAATTCACCCCTCCACTTT,CASRGSYNSPLHF
.,TRBV5-5,TRBJ2-5,.,TGTGCCAGCAGTCGGGACTCGGAGACCCAGTACTTC,CASSRDSETQYF
.,TRBV20-1,TRBJ2-4,TRBD2,TGCAGTGCTAGAGTCGTAGGGACTAGCGGCGAGGGGCAGTACTTC,CSARVVGTSGEGQYF
many,TRBV12-3/TRBV12-4,TRBJ2-5,.,TGTGCCAGCAGGGCTGAGGGGACCCAGTACTTC,CASRAEGTQYF
.,TRBV19,TRBJ2-7,TRBD2,TGTGCCAGCTCGGAGGGGGGACTAGGAAACGAGCAGTACTTC,CASSEGGLGNEQYF
.,TRBV2,TRBJ2-4,TRBD1,TGTGCCAGCGGGACCGTGGGACAGGGCCAAGACATTCAGTACTTC,CASGTVGQGQDIQYF
.,TRBV4-2,TRBJ1-4,.,TGTGCCAGCAGCCGGGCACATTCCAAGAACGGTGAAAAACTGTTTTTT,CASSRAHSKNGEKLFF
few,TRBV20-1,TRBJ2-4,.,TGCAGTGCTAACCTCGCCGCCAAAAACATTCAGTACTTC,CSANLAAKNIQYF
.,TRBV29-1,TRBJ1-2,.,TGCAGCGTTGGGTCGGACAGAGACTATGGCTACACCTTC,CSVGSDRDYGYTF
.,TRBV27,TRBJ2-3,.,TGTGCCAGCAGTTTAACTAACACGTTCACGACAGATACGCAGTATTTT,CASSLTNTFTTDTQYF
.,TRBV29-1,TRBJ2-7,.,TGCAGCGTAGAGGCCCAGGGTAGCTCCTACGAGCAGTACTTC,CSVEAQGSSYEQYF
.,TRBV12-3/TRBV12-4,TRBJ2-1,TRBD2,TGTGCCAGCAGGCAGTGGCGGGAGGGACCCTCCAATGAGCAGTTCTTC,CASRQWREGPSNEQFF
.,TRBV30,TRBJ2-7,TRBD1,TGTGCCTGGGCTGGGACAGGGGGATTCTACGAGCAGTACTTC,CAWAGTGGFYEQYF
.,TRBV2,TRBJ2-1,.,TGTGCCAGCAGTGAGACCCCCTCCTACAATGAGCAGTTCTTC,CASSETPSYNEQFF
.,TRBV21-1,TRBJ2-7,.,TGTGCCAGCAGCAACTGCCTGGACAGGGGAGAGCAGTACTTC,CASSNCLDRGEQYF